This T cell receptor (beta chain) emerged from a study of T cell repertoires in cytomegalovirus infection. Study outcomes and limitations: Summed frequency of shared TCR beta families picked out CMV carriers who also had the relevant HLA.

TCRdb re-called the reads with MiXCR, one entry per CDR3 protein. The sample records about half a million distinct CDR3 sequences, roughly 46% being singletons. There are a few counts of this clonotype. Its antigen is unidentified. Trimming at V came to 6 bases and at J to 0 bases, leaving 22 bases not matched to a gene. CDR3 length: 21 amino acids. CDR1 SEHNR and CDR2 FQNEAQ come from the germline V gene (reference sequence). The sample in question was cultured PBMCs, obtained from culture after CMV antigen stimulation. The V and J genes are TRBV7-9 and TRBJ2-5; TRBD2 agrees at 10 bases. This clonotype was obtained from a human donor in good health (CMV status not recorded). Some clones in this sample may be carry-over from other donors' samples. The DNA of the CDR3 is TGTGCCAGCAGGATAGCGCTCTTTAGCGGGAGGTTGGTTGGCCACCAAGAGACCCAGTACTTC. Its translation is CASRIALFSGRLVGHQETQYF. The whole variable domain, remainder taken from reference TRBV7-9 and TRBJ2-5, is DTGVSQNPRHKITKRGQNVTFRCDPISEHNRLYWYRQTLGQGPEFLTYFQNEAQLEKSRLLSDRFSAERPKGSFSTLEIQRTEQGDSAMYLCASRIALFSGRLVGHQETQYFGPGTRLLVL.